This is a list of T cell receptor beta chains from one sample in a study of cytomegalovirus exposure and HLA in healthy donors. Assay: immunoSEQ multiplex PCR; the TCRdb copy retains only in-frame clones and omits some. The sample lists some 79,000 clones; around 94% were seen once. Sequencing used PBMCs. The receptors stem from a woman between 18 and 30 years old in good health and CMV-seropositive. The CDR3 runs from the conserved cysteine through the conserved F or W. The order of the fields is D gene, J gene, clone size, V gene, CDR3 DNA, CDR3 protein. The D gene is left open where the match is weak. Expanded clones are given a class, and other clones once, few, many or no size at all.

.,TRBJ1-4,.,TRBV6-4,TGTGCCAGCAGTGATGGGACACCCGAGGGGGATGAAAAACTGTTTTTT,CASSDGTPEGDEKLFF
.,TRBJ1-5,.,TRBV28,TGTGCCAGCAGACCTCCCGGGGGTAGCAATCAGCCCCAGCATTTT,CASRPPGGSNQPQHF
TRBD1,TRBJ2-7,.,TRBV14,TGTGCCAGCAGCCAAGAGTCCCCCCGCAGGGGGACCGAGCAGTACTTC,CASSQESPRRGTEQYF
.,TRBJ1-2,.,TRBV28,TGTGCCAGCATCCAATCCGGGAATAACTATGGCTACACCTTC,CASIQSGNNYGYTF
.,TRBJ1-2,.,TRBV5-6,TGTGCCAGCAGCTTTCAGGGGAACTATGGCTACACCTTC,CASSFQGNYGYTF
.,TRBJ2-2,.,TRBV25-1,TGTGCCAGCAGTGAATTCAGGGGCGGCGGGGAGCTGTTTTTT,CASSEFRGGGELFF
.,TRBJ1-1,.,TRBV19,TGTGCCAGTAGTATCGGCAGGGGTGGGGAAGCTTTCTTT,CASSIGRGGEAFF
.,TRBJ2-7,.,TRBV11-2,TGTGCCAGCAGCCCCGGGGGGCCCTACGAGCAGTACTTC,CASSPGGPYEQYF
.,TRBJ2-4,once,TRBV15,TGTGCCACCAGCAGTCTCTGGGGGCGCCTTGAGCGTGAGGGCAAAAACATTCAGTACTTC,CATSSLWGRLEREGKNIQYF
TRBD1,TRBJ2-1,.,TRBV2,TGTGCCAGCAGTGATGGGACAGCCGTGGGGGAGCAGTTCTTC,CASSDGTAVGEQFF
.,TRBJ2-1,.,TRBV5-4,TGTGCCAGCAGCCCTGCTGGGGCTGAATCCTACAATGAGCAGTTCTTC,CASSPAGAESYNEQFF
TRBD2,TRBJ2-5,.,TRBV5-4,TGTGCCAGCAGCTTGGGTGGAGCGGGGGAAGAGACCCAGTACTTC,CASSLGGAGEETQYF
.,TRBJ1-2,.,TRBV7-2,TGTGCCAGCAGCTCACAGGGAACCAACTATGGCTACACCTTC,CASSSQGTNYGYTF
TRBD1,TRBJ2-6,.,TRBV6-5,TGTGCCAGCCTGGACAGGGGCTCTGGGGCCAACGTCCTGACTTTC,CASLDRGSGANVLTF
.,TRBJ2-2,.,TRBV5-4,TGTGCCAGCAGCTTGCCTGGGAGGAACACCGGGGAGCTGTTTTTT,CASSLPGRNTGELFF
.,TRBJ2-1,.,TRBV5-1,TGCGCCAGCAGCTCGCTAGTAGGCAATGAGCAGTTCTTC,CASSSLVGNEQFF
TRBD1,TRBJ2-7,.,TRBV28,TGTGCCAGCAGTTCCCCCGGGACAGGGCCCTACGAGCAGTACTTC,CASSSPGTGPYEQYF
.,TRBJ2-7,.,TRBV7-2,TGTGCCAGCAGCTTAGCGGCGGACTATACCTACGAGCAGTACTTC,CASSLAADYTYEQYF
.,TRBJ1-1,.,TRBV10-3,TGTGCCATCAGACCAGGGCAGTTGAACACTGAAGCTTTCTTT,CAIRPGQLNTEAFF
TRBD1,TRBJ2-3,few,TRBV5-4,TGTGCCAGCAGCTTGGGGGGGACAGGGTCAGATACGCAGTATTTT,CASSLGGTGSDTQYF
.,TRBJ2-1,.,TRBV2,TGTGCCAGTCGGGACAACCCGTACAATGAGCAGTTCTTC,CASRDNPYNEQFF
TRBD1,TRBJ1-1,.,TRBV2,TGTGCCAGCAGTGCCCAGGGGGCGTACACTGAAGCTTTCTTT,CASSAQGAYTEAFF
TRBD2,TRBJ2-7,.,TRBV28,TGTGCCAGCAGTCGTACTACTAGCGGGGCCTACGAGCAGTACTTC,CASSRTTSGAYEQYF
TRBD2,TRBJ2-1,.,TRBV18,TGTGCCAGCTCACCACGACTAGCGGACTCCTACAATGAGCAGTTCTTC,CASSPRLADSYNEQFF
.,TRBJ2-7,.,TRBV6-5,TGTGCCAGCAGTTACCGGGGGGCGAACTACGAGCAGTACTTC,CASSYRGANYEQYF
TRBD1,TRBJ1-5,.,TRBV6-1,TGTGCCAGCAGGGGGACAGGGGGTGGTCAGCCCCAGCATTTT,CASRGTGGGQPQHF
.,TRBJ2-7,.,TRBV28,TGTGCCAGCAGTTTCCCCCCGGGCGGGAACTACGAGCAGTACTTC,CASSFPPGGNYEQYF
TRBD2,TRBJ2-1,.,TRBV28,TGTGCCAGCAGTCTTAGCGGGAGGCCATACAATGAGCAGTTCTTC,CASSLSGRPYNEQFF
.,TRBJ1-3,.,TRBV15,TGTGCCACCAGCAGAGCTACAGGGTCTGGAAACACCATATATTTT,CATSRATGSGNTIYF
.,TRBJ2-1,.,TRBV4-1,TGCGCCAGCAGCCAAGTAAGTGGCGCGGGATGGGGGTACAATGAGCAGTTCTTC,CASSQVSGAGWGYNEQFF
.,TRBJ1-2,.,TRBV29-1,TGCAGCGTTGAACAGGGTAATAACTATGGCTACACCTTC,CSVEQGNNYGYTF
.,TRBJ2-1,once,TRBV6-4,TGTGCCAGCATGGCTCAGGCTAGCGCCTCCCCGCAGTTCTTC,CASMAQASASPQFF
.,TRBJ1-2,.,TRBV19,TGTGCCAGTTGGTCAGAGACATCTAACTATGGCTACACCTTC,CASWSETSNYGYTF
TRBD2,TRBJ2-3,.,TRBV4-2,TGTGCCAGCAGCAACGGACTAGCGGGACAAGTCGCAGATACGCAGTATTTT,CASSNGLAGQVADTQYF
TRBD1,TRBJ1-1,.,TRBV6-1,TGTGCCAGCAGTGAAAGGGGGCGGGGACGTAGGACCACTGAAGCTTTCTTT,CASSERGRGRRTTEAFF
.,TRBJ1-2,.,TRBV27,TGTGCCAGCAGGGCCACAGGGATTGGACTTGGTGGCTACACCTTC,CASRATGIGLGGYTF
TRBD1,TRBJ1-1,.,TRBV7-6,TGTGCCAGCAGCCGGGCGACAGGGCCAGGGACTGAAGCTTTCTTT,CASSRATGPGTEAFF
.,TRBJ1-1,.,TRBV28,TGTGCCAGCAGTCCGAATGGACAGTTCAACACTGAAGCTTTCTTT,CASSPNGQFNTEAFF
TRBD2,TRBJ2-5,.,TRBV19,TGTGCCACCCGGGGACTAGGACAAGAGACCCAGTACTTC,CATRGLGQETQYF
.,TRBJ2-7,.,TRBV4-1,TGCGCCAGCAGCCAAGAAGGGATAGCGGCGTCCACCTCCTACGAGCAGTACTTC,CASSQEGIAASTSYEQYF
TRBD1,TRBJ2-1,once,TRBV7-9,TGTGCCAGCAGCCCAAGGACAGGGTTATCCTACAATGAGCAGTTCTTC,CASSPRTGLSYNEQFF
TRBD1,TRBJ2-7,.,TRBV11-2,TGTGCCAGCAGCTCTACTACAGGGGCTAGCTACGAGCAGTACTTC,CASSSTTGASYEQYF
.,TRBJ2-1,.,TRBV10-3,TGTGCCATCGGACAGCGCATCTACAATGAGCAGTTCTTC,CAIGQRIYNEQFF
.,TRBJ1-4,.,TRBV7-2,TGTGCCAGCAGCTTAGCCCCGGACAGTCTACGATCAACTAATGAAAAACTGTTTTTT,CASSLAPDSLRSTNEKLFF
.,TRBJ2-1,.,TRBV6-4,TGTGCCAGCAGTGTTGACCCAGGGGGGAATGAGCAGTTCTTC,CASSVDPGGNEQFF
TRBD1,TRBJ1-3,once,TRBV18,TGTGCCAGCTCACGCCTACGGACAGGGCAATTCCACTCTGGAAACACCATATATTTT,CASSRLRTGQFHSGNTIYF
TRBD2,TRBJ2-7,.,TRBV29-1,TGCAGCGTCGAGTATGGTAGCGGGAGGTCCTACGAGCAGTACTTC,CSVEYGSGRSYEQYF
TRBD2,TRBJ2-1,once,TRBV6-1,TGTGCCAGCAGTGCATCAGCGGGAGCAGGAGATGAGCAGTTCTTC,CASSASAGAGDEQFF
.,TRBJ1-4,.,TRBV30,TGTGCCTGGAGTGTATGGGCAGGGCACGAAAAACTGTTTTTT,CAWSVWAGHEKLFF
TRBD1,TRBJ2-4,.,TRBV30,TGTGCCTGGAGTATCCCCCGACAGGGTGGGCGAAACATTCAGTACTTC,CAWSIPRQGGRNIQYF
TRBD2,TRBJ2-5,.,TRBV9,TGTGCCAGCAGCTCCTCGACTAGCGGTTTCGAGACCCAGTACTTC,CASSSSTSGFETQYF
TRBD1,TRBJ1-2,.,TRBV7-8,TGTGCCAGCAGCGCCCGGGACAGTGTCAACTATGGCTACACCTTC,CASSARDSVNYGYTF
.,TRBJ2-5,.,TRBV4-1,TGCGCCAGCAGCCAATCCGGGGTAGCGGCCTATCAAGAGACCCAGTACTTC,CASSQSGVAAYQETQYF
TRBD1,TRBJ1-1,.,TRBV5-1,TGCGCCAGCAGCTTGAACAGGGGGAACACTGAAGCTTTCTTT,CASSLNRGNTEAFF
TRBD1,TRBJ2-7,.,TRBV5-1,TGCGCCAGCAGCCAAACGACAGGGGGGACCTACGAGCAGTACTTC,CASSQTTGGTYEQYF
TRBD1,TRBJ1-6,.,TRBV5-4,TGTGCCAGCAGTCTCACTTTTGGGCAGGGGGGTAATTCACCCCTCCACTTT,CASSLTFGQGGNSPLHF
.,TRBJ1-4,.,TRBV7-2,TGTGCCAGCAGCTTAGGGCAGGGGGAAAAACTGTTTTTT,CASSLGQGEKLFF